This T cell receptor (beta chain) originates from a study of shared clonotypes between healthy human individuals. At the level of the study: Two women and a few men aged 18 to 49 served as donors.

Some 29,000 T cell genomes (approximately 190 ng DNA) went into each sorted-subset replicate. Here immunoSEQ multiplex PCR was the method, and the copy in TCRdb shows in-frame clones only, minus some. This table has about 2.4 million clones, 80% to 95% appearing once. A word on this clone: No antigen is known for it. The sample contains more than one DNA sequence encoding this CDR3.

The CDR3 has 12 amino acids. The germline V gene encodes CDR1 SQVTM and CDR2 ANQGSEA. J lost 3 bases, V lost 7 bases, and 3 bases had no gene match. General study points: A handful of donors shared around 5.1% of their naive CD4 clonotypes.

The split of CD4+ cells yielded CD45RA+ naive and CD45RA-negative memory subsets. The chain has TRBV29-1 and TRBJ2-7, with 10 bases identical to TRBD1. This receptor was obtained from a man between 18 and 29 years old in good health. Some clones in this sample may be carry-over from other donors' samples. Source material: naive CD4+ T cells from PBMCs. Subset defined: CD45RA+ positively selected. The CDR3 protein is CSAGQGVYEQYF. Written as DNA, the CDR3 is TGCAGCGCCGGACAGGGGGTCTACGAGCAGTACTTC.